The present TCR beta chain was sequenced within a study of human thymus T cells. The protocol was immunoSEQ multiplex PCR, while the TCRdb copy is restricted to in-frame clones and leaves out a portion. The sample lists about 60,000 clones; 94% were seen once. The CDR3 is 17 amino acids. The ends were cut back, 2 bases at V and 4 bases at J, with 16 bases in the middle. Germline V gene lookup returns CDR1 SGHNT and CDR2 YYREEE (reference sequence). An approximately 0.5-1 mL peripheral blood aliquot was taken intraoperatively from four of eight donors. The chain recombines TRBV5-4 with TRBJ2-6; D might be TRBD1 or TRBD2, each matching 6 bases. This receptor was identified in a boy in the first two years of life with a congenital heart defect but otherwise immunologically healthy. Sequencing was carried out using blood. This CDR3 is CASSFRGQPSGANVLTF. The CDR3 coding sequence is TGTGCCAGCAGCTTCCGGGGGCAGCCCTCCGGGGCCAACGTCCTGACTTTC.